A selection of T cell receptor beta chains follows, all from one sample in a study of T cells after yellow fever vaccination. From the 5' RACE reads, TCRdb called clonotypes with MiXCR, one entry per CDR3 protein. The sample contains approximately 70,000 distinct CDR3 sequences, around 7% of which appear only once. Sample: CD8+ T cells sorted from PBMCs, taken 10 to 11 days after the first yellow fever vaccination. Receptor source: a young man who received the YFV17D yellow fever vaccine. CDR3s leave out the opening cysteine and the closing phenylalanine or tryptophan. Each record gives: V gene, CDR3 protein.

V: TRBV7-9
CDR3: ASSPRAAGKGEQF

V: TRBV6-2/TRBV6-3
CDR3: ASSYFGGQDPSPTDTQY

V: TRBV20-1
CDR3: SANRPLTEAF

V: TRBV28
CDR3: ASSLGDSTSYEQY

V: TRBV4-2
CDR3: ASRLADNEQF

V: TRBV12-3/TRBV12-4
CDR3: ASSSPTRRDEQF

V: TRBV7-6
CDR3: ASSPGAFRGPAYEQY

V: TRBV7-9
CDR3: ASSFRGPGSPLH

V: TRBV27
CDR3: ASSFAPGELF

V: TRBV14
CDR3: ASSQGLGPHNEQF

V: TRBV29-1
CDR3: SVNGLTNTGELF

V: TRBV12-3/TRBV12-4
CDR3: ASRRTGNTQY

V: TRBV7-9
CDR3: ASSPGTSSSYEQY

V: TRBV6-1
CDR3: ASSQSGRATNTEAF

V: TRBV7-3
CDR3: ASSLTSGAEQY

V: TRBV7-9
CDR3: ASSLRDRRNTEAF

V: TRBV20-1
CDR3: SIKGTSGARGSYNEQF

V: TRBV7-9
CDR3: AGSRGATYNEQF

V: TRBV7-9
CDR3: ASSSAALYGYT

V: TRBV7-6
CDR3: ASRLGRGLAYNEQF

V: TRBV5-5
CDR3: ASSLPLGTGELF

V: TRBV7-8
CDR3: ASSLAGAYNQPQH

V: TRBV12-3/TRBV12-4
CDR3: ASSSLYGGPSKTQY

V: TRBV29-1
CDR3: SVEQPTQFNLDTQY

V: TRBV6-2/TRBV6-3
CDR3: ASRLGRSDQPQH

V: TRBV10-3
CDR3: ALRRTASSGNTIY

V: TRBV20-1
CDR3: SAYGTSVPKNIQY

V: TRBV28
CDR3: ASSSPRVGQNEQF

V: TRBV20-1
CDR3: SARTLQGPAGELF

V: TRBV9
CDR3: ASSALTGIQETQY

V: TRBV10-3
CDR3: AIINSHYAPLRVAKNIQY

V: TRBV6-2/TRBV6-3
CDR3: ASRSGKRTEAF

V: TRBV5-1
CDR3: ASRISNYGYT

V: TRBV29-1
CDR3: SVNRDRVNEQY

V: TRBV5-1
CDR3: ASSRPGTGYNEKLF

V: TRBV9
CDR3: ASSVPDVDTEAF

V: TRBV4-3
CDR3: ASSLGQGPPYEQY

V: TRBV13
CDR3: ASSLDSGISGYT

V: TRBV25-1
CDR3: ASSGVLGPLH

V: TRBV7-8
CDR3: ASSRDGLSTDTQY